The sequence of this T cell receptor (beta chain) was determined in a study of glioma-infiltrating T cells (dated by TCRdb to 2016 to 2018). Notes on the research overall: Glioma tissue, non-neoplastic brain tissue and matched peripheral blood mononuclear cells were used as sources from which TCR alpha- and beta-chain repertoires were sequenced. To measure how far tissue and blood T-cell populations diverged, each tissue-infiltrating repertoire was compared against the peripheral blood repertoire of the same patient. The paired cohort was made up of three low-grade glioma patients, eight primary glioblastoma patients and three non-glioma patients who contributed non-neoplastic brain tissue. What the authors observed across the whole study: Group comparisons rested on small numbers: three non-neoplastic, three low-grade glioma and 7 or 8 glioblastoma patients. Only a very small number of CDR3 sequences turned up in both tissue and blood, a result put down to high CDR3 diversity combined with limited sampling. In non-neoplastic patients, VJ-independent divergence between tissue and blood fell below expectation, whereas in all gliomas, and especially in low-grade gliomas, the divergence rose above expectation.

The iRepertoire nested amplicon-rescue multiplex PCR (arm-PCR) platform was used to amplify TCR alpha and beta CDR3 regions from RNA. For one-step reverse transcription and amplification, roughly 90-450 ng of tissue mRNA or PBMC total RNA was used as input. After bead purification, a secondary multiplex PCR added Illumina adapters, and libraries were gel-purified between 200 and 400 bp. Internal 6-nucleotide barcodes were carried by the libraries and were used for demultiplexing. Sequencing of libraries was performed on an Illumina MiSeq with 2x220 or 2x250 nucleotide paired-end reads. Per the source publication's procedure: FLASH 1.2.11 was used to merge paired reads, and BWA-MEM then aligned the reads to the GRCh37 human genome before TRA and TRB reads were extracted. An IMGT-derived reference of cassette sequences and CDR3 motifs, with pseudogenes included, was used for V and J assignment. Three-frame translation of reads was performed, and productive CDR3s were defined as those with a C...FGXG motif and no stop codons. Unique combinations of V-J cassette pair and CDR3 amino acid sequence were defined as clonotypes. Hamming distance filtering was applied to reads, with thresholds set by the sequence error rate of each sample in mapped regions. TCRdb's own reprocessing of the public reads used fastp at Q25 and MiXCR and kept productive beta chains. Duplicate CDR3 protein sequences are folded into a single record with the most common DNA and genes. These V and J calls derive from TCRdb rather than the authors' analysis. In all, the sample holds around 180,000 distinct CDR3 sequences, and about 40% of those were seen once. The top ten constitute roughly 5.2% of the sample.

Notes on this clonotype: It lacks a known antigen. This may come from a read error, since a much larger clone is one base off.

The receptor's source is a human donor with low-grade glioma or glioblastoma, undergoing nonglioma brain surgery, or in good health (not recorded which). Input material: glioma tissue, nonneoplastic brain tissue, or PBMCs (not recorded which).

Here is the DNA: TGTGCCAGCTCATCCAAGACAGATTATAGCACAGATACGCAGTATTTT. Its protein product is CASSSKTDYSTDTQYF. This receptor chain uses TRBV18 and TRBJ2-3, and perhaps TRBD1 as D gene, on 5 matching bases. According to the germline V gene, CDR1 reads KGHSH and CDR2 reads LQKENI. Spanning cysteine to phenylalanine, the CDR3 consists of 16 amino acids. The DNA shown is the 48-base CDR3, in frame from base 1. The germline ends are 15 bases apart after V is trimmed by 5 bases and J by 0 bases.